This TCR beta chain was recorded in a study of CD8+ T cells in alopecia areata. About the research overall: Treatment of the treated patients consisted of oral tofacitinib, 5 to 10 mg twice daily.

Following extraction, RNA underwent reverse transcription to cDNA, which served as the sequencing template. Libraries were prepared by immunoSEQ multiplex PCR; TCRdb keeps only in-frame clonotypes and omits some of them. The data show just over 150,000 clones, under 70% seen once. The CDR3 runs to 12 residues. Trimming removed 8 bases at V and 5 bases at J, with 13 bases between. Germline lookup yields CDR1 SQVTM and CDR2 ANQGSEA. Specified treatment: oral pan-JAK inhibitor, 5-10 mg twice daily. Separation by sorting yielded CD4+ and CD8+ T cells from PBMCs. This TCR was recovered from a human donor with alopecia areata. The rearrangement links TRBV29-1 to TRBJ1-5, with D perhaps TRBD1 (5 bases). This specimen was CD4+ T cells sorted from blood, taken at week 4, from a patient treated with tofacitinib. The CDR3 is CSFKWGDQPQHF. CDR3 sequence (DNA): TGCAGCTTCAAATGGGGGGATCAGCCCCAGCATTTT.